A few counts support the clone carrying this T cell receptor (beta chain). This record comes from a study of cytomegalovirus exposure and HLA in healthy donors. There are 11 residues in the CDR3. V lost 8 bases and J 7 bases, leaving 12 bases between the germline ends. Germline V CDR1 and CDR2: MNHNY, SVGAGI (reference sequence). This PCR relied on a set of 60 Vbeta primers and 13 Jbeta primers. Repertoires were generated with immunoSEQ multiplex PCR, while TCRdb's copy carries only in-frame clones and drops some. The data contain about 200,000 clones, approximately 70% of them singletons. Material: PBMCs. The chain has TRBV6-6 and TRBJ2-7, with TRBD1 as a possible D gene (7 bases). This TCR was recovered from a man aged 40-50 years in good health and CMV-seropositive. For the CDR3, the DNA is TGTGCCAGCGGGCGGGGACAGGAGCAGTACTTC. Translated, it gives CASGRGQEQYF.